This T cell receptor (beta chain) was identified in a study of T cells in Graves' hyperthyroidism and ophthalmopathy. General observations from the study: Ophthalmopathy was predicted by the model a median of about 6.7 months ahead of onset. Blood also showed most of the thyroid clonotypes that were expanded above 0.001. A model of 13 V-J features distinguished ophthalmopathy from stable hyperthyroidism.

From germline, CDR1 is MNHEY and CDR2 SMNVEV (reference sequence). Trimming took 6 bases from V and 6 from J, leaving 17 bases between them. The CDR3 contains 14 residues. This clonotype was recorded once. The antigen remains undetermined. Amplified TCR beta CDR3 regions derived from RNA transcripts. First-round RT-PCR targeting the TCR CDR3 was performed with the HTBI primer set. TCRdb reprocessed the multiplex PCR reads via MiXCR and lists one record per CDR3 protein. The sample contains fewer than 550,000 distinct CDR3 sequences, less than 25% of which appear only once. Ophthalmopathy patients all had a Clinical Activity Score of at least 3, a NOSPECS grade of at least 4 and disease under 3 months old.

The sequence came from a young woman with Graves' ophthalmopathy. The sample consisted of blood. The chain uses TRBV27 and TRBJ1-2; no reliable D call. CDR3 in amino acids: CASSTTAGFHGYTF. CDR3 in DNA: TGTGCCAGCAGCACCACCGCGGGATTCCATGGCTACACCTTC.